This entry describes one T cell receptor (beta chain). Its antigen is currently not known. There are no base qualities to consult, and no much larger clone falls within one base. The CDR3 regions of human TCRbeta chains were analyzed by immunosequencing. Turning to the authors' computational methods: TCRs in the repertoires were matched against a reference library of SARS-CoV-2-specific TCRs that had been generated with the MIRA antigen-specificity platform. Breadth meant the fraction of unique TCRs that were SARS-CoV-2-associated, whereas depth meant the fraction of total T cells that were SARS-CoV-2-associated. Using the MIRA data, every spike-specific TCR was mapped to the spike region that the TCR reacted to and assigned to either a CD4 or a CD8 class. Log10-transformed breadth and depth values were compared by one-way ANOVA with Sidak's multiple comparisons tests. Sourced from immuneACCESS, this table was stored by TCRdb with only in-frame sequences that have V and J called. A share of the clones is absent; for the studies checked, an unresolved V gene accounts for under half, and the remainder has no known explanation. For V, J and clone size, that table is used; D and trimming come from the DNA. Recorded for this sample are 200,000 or so clones; over 85% of them occurred a single time. The ten largest make up roughly 1% of the sample.

The time point label for this specimen denotes: about 28 days (+/-7) after the second vaccine dose. AZD1222 recipients whose second dose came at about 4 weeks and those whose second dose came at about 12 weeks were combined into one group, since spike-specific TCR depth and breadth did not differ between the two schedules. The vaccinee samples were drawn from two UK trials, COV001 and COV002, one of which was a single-blind randomized controlled phase 2/3 trial testing AZD1222 (ChAdOx1 nCoV-19) in healthy adults. For TCRbeta chain sequencing, PBMC samples from trial participants were taken at day 0 and at day 28 after the second dose. V gives up 0 bases and J gives up 4 bases, and the segment between their germline ends measures 12 bases. From the cysteine up to the phenylalanine, the CDR3 has a length of 16 residues. Only the CDR3 part of the read is kept: 48 bases, read in frame from the first base. For CDR1 and CDR2, the germline V gene lists SGHVS and FQNEAQ.

These data come from a study of T cell responses to AZD1222 COVID-19 vaccine (dated by TCRdb to the early 2020s). Background for the entire study: A total of more than 230 trial participants underwent TCR sequencing, of whom around 210 had received two doses of AZD1222 and 26 had received two doses of the MenACWY control vaccine. Trial participants were enrolled by age into 18-55, 56-69 and 70-plus year subgroups, with about 150, 27 and 61 TCR-sequenced participants respectively. Here is what the overall study found, with its caveats: Conclusions about previously exposed vaccinees are limited because only six or seven AZD1222 recipients were SARS-CoV-2 seropositive at baseline. Reportedly, close to half of the unique spike-specific TCRs recognized epitopes lying outside the regions that are mutated in the B.1.351 and B.1.1.7 variants. Because no samples from the day 14 peak response were available, repertoires could be characterized only after the peak T cell response. In the small 56-69-year group, the increase in depth fell short of significance, most likely because of low power. Vaccine-associated CD4 TCRs spanned the whole spike protein, with dominant responses in regions 160-218 and 743-854. After two AZD1222 doses, both the breadth and the depth of spike-specific TCRs were significantly higher than at day 0 and than in MenACWY recipients. Most participants were white British and females outnumbered males, and the authors suggested that clonal diversity may have been underestimated.

Source: peripheral blood, taken 28 days after the second AZD1222 dose. In this chain, TRBV7-8 is recombined with TRBJ1-4, with TRBD1 as a weak D call on 5 bases. This TCR came from an adult who received the AZD1222 COVID-19 vaccine. CDR3 region: CASSLASAGINEKLFF. The DNA sequence is TGTGCCAGCAGCTTAGCGTCGGCAGGGATTAATGAAAAACTGTTTTTT.